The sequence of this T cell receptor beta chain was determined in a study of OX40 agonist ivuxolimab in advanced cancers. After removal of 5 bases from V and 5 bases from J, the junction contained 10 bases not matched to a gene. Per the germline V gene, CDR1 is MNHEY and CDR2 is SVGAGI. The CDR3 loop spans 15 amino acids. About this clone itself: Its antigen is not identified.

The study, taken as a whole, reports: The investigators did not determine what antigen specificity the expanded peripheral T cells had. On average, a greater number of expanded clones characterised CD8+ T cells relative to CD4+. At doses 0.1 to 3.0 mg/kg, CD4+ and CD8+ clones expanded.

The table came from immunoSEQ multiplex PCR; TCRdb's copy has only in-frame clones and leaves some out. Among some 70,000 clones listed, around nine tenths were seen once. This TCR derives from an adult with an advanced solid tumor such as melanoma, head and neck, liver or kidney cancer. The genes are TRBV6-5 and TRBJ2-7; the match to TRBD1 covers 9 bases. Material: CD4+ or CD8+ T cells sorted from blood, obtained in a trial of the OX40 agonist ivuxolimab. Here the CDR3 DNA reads TGTGCCAGCAGTGCCTCCGGGACAGGGCTTAACGAGCAGTACTTC. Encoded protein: CASSASGTGLNEQYF.